This T cell receptor (beta chain) was sequenced during a study of Tregs in tolerant kidney transplant recipients. CDR1 is SGHVS and CDR2 is FQNEAQ in the germline V gene. This CDR3 spans 16 amino acids. V lost 1 base and J lost 6; bases outside the gene matches: 12. Remarks on this clone: Its cognate antigen is unknown.

Study outcomes and limitations: The most relevant donor-specific Treg TCRbeta repertoire apparently came from expansion with activated donor B cells. This study did not directly address biological reproducibility.

The protocol was immunoSEQ multiplex PCR, while the TCRdb copy is restricted to in-frame clones and leaves out a portion. The sample carries 60,000 to 65,000 clones, 95% to 98% recorded once. V is TRBV7-8 and J is TRBJ2-7, with TRBD1 matching 7 bases. The sample consisted of Tregs from blood, taken before the transplant. This receptor was obtained from a human donor who received a combined kidney and bone marrow transplant. The CDR3 loop reads CASSLVTGASFAEQYF. The DNA for the CDR3 is TGTGCCAGCAGCTTAGTCACAGGGGCCTCTTTCGCCGAGCAGTACTTC.